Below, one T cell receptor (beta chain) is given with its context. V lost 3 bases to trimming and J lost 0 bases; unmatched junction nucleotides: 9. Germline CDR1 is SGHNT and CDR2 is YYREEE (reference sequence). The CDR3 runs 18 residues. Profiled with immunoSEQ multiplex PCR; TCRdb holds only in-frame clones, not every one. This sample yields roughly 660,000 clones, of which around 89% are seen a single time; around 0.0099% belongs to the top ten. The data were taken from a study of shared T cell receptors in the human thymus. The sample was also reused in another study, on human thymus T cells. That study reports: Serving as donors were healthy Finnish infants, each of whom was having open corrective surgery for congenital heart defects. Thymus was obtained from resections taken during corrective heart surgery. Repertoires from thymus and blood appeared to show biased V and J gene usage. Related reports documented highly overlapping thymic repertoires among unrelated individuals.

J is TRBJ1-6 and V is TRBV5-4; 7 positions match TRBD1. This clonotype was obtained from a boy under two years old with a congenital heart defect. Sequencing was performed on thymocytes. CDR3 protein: CASSSDRSRSSYNSPLHF. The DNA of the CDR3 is TGTGCCAGCAGCTCGGACAGGTCCAGGAGCTCCTATAATTCACCCCTCCACTTT.